This is a list of T cell receptor beta chains from one sample in a study of technical replicates of blood from a few donors. Here immunoSEQ multiplex PCR was the method, and the copy in TCRdb shows in-frame clones only, minus some. This sample has about 90,000 clones, with just under 95% found just once. Input material: T cells isolated from PBMCs. The receptors originated from a human donor in good health. The conserved cysteine and the conserved F or W are not part of the CDR3 here. The order of the fields is clone size, CDR3 length, V gene, J gene, CDR3 protein. Clone sizes are given selectively: once, few, many, or a class where the clone is expanded.

clone size: NA
CDR3 length: 12
V gene: TRBV19
J gene: TRBJ2-5
CDR3 protein: ASSTAGGEETQY

clone size: once
CDR3 length: 13
V gene: TRBV27
J gene: TRBJ1-2
CDR3 protein: ASSLGINVNYGYT

clone size: once
CDR3 length: 10
V gene: TRBV4-2
J gene: TRBJ2-2
CDR3 protein: ASSPHRGELF

clone size: NA
CDR3 length: 11
V gene: TRBV5-1
J gene: TRBJ1-1
CDR3 protein: ASSWKGDTEAF

clone size: NA
CDR3 length: 11
V gene: TRBV2
J gene: TRBJ1-1
CDR3 protein: ASSVAVNTEAF

clone size: NA
CDR3 length: 14
V gene: TRBV6-1
J gene: TRBJ2-2
CDR3 protein: ASSEASGAVAGELF

clone size: NA
CDR3 length: 14
V gene: TRBV10-2
J gene: TRBJ2-1
CDR3 protein: ASSGGHPSSYNEQF

clone size: once
CDR3 length: 11
V gene: TRBV4-2
J gene: TRBJ1-2
CDR3 protein: ASSQQGNYGYT

clone size: NA
CDR3 length: 11
V gene: TRBV30
J gene: TRBJ1-5
CDR3 protein: AWAVFSNQPQH

clone size: NA
CDR3 length: 13
V gene: TRBV10-2
J gene: TRBJ2-3
CDR3 protein: ASALTSGDTDTQY

clone size: NA
CDR3 length: 12
V gene: TRBV7-9
J gene: TRBJ1-2
CDR3 protein: ASSIGQGAYGYT

clone size: NA
CDR3 length: 13
V gene: TRBV7-9
J gene: TRBJ2-7
CDR3 protein: ASSFGTGEVTEQY

clone size: NA
CDR3 length: 12
V gene: TRBV7-2
J gene: TRBJ2-7
CDR3 protein: ASSRTGPRYEQY

clone size: NA
CDR3 length: 15
V gene: TRBV5-6
J gene: TRBJ2-7
CDR3 protein: ASSFKAMFTGSDEQY

clone size: NA
CDR3 length: 12
V gene: TRBV11-2
J gene: TRBJ1-4
CDR3 protein: ASSLEPATEGLF

clone size: NA
CDR3 length: 12
V gene: TRBV29-1
J gene: TRBJ2-1
CDR3 protein: SVLGLAGYNEQF

clone size: NA
CDR3 length: 13
V gene: TRBV28
J gene: TRBJ2-3
CDR3 protein: ASSLTGGFADTQY

clone size: NA
CDR3 length: 16
V gene: TRBV5-4
J gene: TRBJ2-7
CDR3 protein: ASSLDISWGQVSYEQY

clone size: NA
CDR3 length: 17
V gene: TRBV7-3
J gene: TRBJ2-2
CDR3 protein: ASSPNPWAGPRGTGELF

clone size: NA
CDR3 length: 12
V gene: TRBV6-6
J gene: TRBJ1-2
CDR3 protein: ASRRTGTNYGYT

clone size: NA
CDR3 length: 12
V gene: TRBV4-1
J gene: TRBJ2-3
CDR3 protein: ASSQVGRADTQY

clone size: NA
CDR3 length: 13
V gene: TRBV27
J gene: TRBJ2-1
CDR3 protein: ASRPGLSVYNEQF

clone size: NA
CDR3 length: 11
V gene: TRBV11-2
J gene: TRBJ2-7
CDR3 protein: ASRKSTSYEQY

clone size: NA
CDR3 length: 13
V gene: TRBV7-8
J gene: TRBJ1-2
CDR3 protein: ASSLARQGRGGYT

clone size: NA
CDR3 length: 14
V gene: TRBV7-9
J gene: TRBJ2-5
CDR3 protein: ASSKLPGDYQETQY

clone size: NA
CDR3 length: 13
V gene: TRBV5-5
J gene: TRBJ1-1
CDR3 protein: ASSSLTGGFTEAF

clone size: NA
CDR3 length: 12
V gene: TRBV9
J gene: TRBJ1-2
CDR3 protein: ASSVATTGNGYT

clone size: once
CDR3 length: 12
V gene: TRBV6-1
J gene: TRBJ2-1
CDR3 protein: AITTSVDRGEQF

clone size: NA
CDR3 length: 14
V gene: TRBV21-1
J gene: TRBJ2-1
CDR3 protein: ASSKGSGAPYNEQF

clone size: NA
CDR3 length: 12
V gene: TRBV6-1
J gene: TRBJ1-2
CDR3 protein: ASRNVGGNYGYT

clone size: NA
CDR3 length: 11
V gene: TRBV5-1
J gene: TRBJ2-7
CDR3 protein: ASSLVGGDEQY

clone size: NA
CDR3 length: 12
V gene: TRBV25-1
J gene: TRBJ1-1
CDR3 protein: ASSEFRGTTEAF

clone size: NA
CDR3 length: 14
V gene: TRBV29-1
J gene: TRBJ2-1
CDR3 protein: SVERNGLAGGAEQF

clone size: NA
CDR3 length: 14
V gene: TRBV7-8
J gene: TRBJ2-3
CDR3 protein: ASSFDKGLARFEQY

clone size: once
CDR3 length: 13
V gene: TRBV27
J gene: TRBJ2-7
CDR3 protein: ASSLRQGIHYEQY

clone size: NA
CDR3 length: 11
V gene: TRBV29-1
J gene: TRBJ1-2
CDR3 protein: SVEVGTYYGYT

clone size: once
CDR3 length: 14
V gene: TRBV5-1
J gene: TRBJ2-3
CDR3 protein: ASSLAQRGGTDTQY

clone size: few
CDR3 length: 13
V gene: TRBV5-8
J gene: TRBJ1-5
CDR3 protein: ASSTGTRTNQPQH

clone size: NA
CDR3 length: 12
V gene: TRBV28
J gene: TRBJ2-7
CDR3 protein: ASSPGTGAYEQY

clone size: few
CDR3 length: 14
V gene: TRBV27
J gene: TRBJ1-2
CDR3 protein: ASSLNPTGAFYGYT

clone size: NA
CDR3 length: 14
V gene: TRBV11-2
J gene: TRBJ2-3
CDR3 protein: ASSLQLGRNVDTQY

clone size: NA
CDR3 length: 16
V gene: TRBV4-1
J gene: TRBJ2-7
CDR3 protein: ASSLIGGGGRLSYEQY

clone size: NA
CDR3 length: 12
V gene: TRBV25-1
J gene: TRBJ1-1
CDR3 protein: ASSAQGRNTEAF

clone size: NA
CDR3 length: 15
V gene: TRBV28
J gene: TRBJ2-1
CDR3 protein: ASSLGVRLAGGNEQF

clone size: NA
CDR3 length: 14
V gene: TRBV5-5
J gene: TRBJ2-5
CDR3 protein: ASSWGQGWQSETQY

clone size: NA
CDR3 length: 13
V gene: TRBV4-1
J gene: TRBJ2-2
CDR3 protein: ASSHPAGRTGELF

clone size: NA
CDR3 length: 11
V gene: TRBV2
J gene: TRBJ2-1
CDR3 protein: ASNEVRSVEQF

clone size: NA
CDR3 length: 15
V gene: TRBV19
J gene: TRBJ2-1
CDR3 protein: ASSIRGLALSYNEQF

clone size: NA
CDR3 length: 10
V gene: TRBV6-5
J gene: TRBJ2-2
CDR3 protein: ASSYYQGELF

clone size: NA
CDR3 length: 10
V gene: TRBV27
J gene: TRBJ1-1
CDR3 protein: ASSSGGRAAF

clone size: NA
CDR3 length: 12
V gene: TRBV29-1
J gene: TRBJ2-7
CDR3 protein: SVADGTGTFWQY

clone size: NA
CDR3 length: 13
V gene: TRBV6-1
J gene: TRBJ2-1
CDR3 protein: ASSDRGSPYNEQF

clone size: NA
CDR3 length: 11
V gene: TRBV19
J gene: TRBJ2-7
CDR3 protein: ASEGLGSYEQY

clone size: NA
CDR3 length: 12
V gene: TRBV5-1
J gene: TRBJ2-7
CDR3 protein: ASRSGLESYEQY

clone size: NA
CDR3 length: 9
V gene: TRBV30
J gene: TRBJ2-1
CDR3 protein: AGGGYNEQF

clone size: NA
CDR3 length: 12
V gene: TRBV11-2
J gene: TRBJ2-7
CDR3 protein: ASSKSGGGYEQY

clone size: NA
CDR3 length: 12
V gene: TRBV7-9
J gene: TRBJ2-2
CDR3 protein: ASSWTANTGELF

clone size: NA
CDR3 length: 12
V gene: TRBV19
J gene: TRBJ2-4
CDR3 protein: ASSLSLPGDIQY

clone size: NA
CDR3 length: 11
V gene: TRBV5-1
J gene: TRBJ2-1
CDR3 protein: ASSLGTSDEQF

clone size: NA
CDR3 length: 15
V gene: TRBV6-1
J gene: TRBJ2-7
CDR3 protein: ASSEYFSGSASYEQY